What follows is one TCR beta chain and its context. The record originates from a study of blood T cell repertoires in COVID-19. V was clipped by 3 bases and J by 4 bases; unmatched bases: 8. Germline V CDR1 and CDR2: LGHNA, YSLEER. CDR3 length equals 16 residues. Sequenced by immunoSEQ multiplex PCR; TCRdb stores in-frame clones only, minus some. The sample holds roughly 120,000 clones, roughly 83% seen once. This sequence originates from a man aged 30 to 45 with acute or convalescent COVID-19. Sequenced sample: peripheral blood. The V gene is TRBV4-3, the J gene TRBJ2-2, with 7 bases that match TRBD1. In nucleotides, the CDR3 is TGCGCCAGCAGCCAGGGACGGACAGGAGGCACCGGGGAGCTGTTTTTT. It is translated as CASSQGRTGGTGELFF.